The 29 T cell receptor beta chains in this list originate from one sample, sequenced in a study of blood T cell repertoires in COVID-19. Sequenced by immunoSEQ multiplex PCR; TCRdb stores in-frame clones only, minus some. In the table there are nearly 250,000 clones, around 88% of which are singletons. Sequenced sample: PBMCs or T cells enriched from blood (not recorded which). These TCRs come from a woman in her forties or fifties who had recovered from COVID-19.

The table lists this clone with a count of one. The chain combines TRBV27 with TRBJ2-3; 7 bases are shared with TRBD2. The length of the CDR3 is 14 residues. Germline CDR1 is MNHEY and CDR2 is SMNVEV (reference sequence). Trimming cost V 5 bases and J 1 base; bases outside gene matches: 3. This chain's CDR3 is CASSITSGTDTQYF. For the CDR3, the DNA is TGTGCCAGCAGTATTACTAGCGGCACAGATACGCAGTATTTT.

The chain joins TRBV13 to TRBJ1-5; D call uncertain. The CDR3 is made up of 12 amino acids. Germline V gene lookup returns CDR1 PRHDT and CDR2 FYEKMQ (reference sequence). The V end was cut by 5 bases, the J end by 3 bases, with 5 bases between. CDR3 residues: CASSRDNQPQHF. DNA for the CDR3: TGTGCCAGCAGCCGAGACAATCAGCCCCAGCATTTT.

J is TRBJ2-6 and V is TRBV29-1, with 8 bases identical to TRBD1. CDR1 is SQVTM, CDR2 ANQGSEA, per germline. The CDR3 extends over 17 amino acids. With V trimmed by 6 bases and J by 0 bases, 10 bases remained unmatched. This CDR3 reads CSVIKDRANSGANVLTF. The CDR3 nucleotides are TGCAGCGTAATAAAGGACAGGGCAAACTCTGGGGCCAACGTCCTGACTTTC.

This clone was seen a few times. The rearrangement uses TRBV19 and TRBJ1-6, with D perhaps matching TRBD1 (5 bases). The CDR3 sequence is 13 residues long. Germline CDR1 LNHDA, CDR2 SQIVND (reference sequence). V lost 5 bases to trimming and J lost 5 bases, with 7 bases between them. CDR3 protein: CASSLDNNSPLHF. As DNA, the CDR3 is TGTGCCAGTAGTCTGGACAATAATTCACCCCTCCACTTT.

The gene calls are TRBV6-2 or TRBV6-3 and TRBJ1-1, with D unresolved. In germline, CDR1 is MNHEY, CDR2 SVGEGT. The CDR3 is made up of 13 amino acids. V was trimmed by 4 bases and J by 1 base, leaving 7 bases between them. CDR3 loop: CASSSLENTEAFF. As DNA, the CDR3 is TGTGCCAGCAGTTCCCTAGAGAACACTGAAGCTTTCTTT.

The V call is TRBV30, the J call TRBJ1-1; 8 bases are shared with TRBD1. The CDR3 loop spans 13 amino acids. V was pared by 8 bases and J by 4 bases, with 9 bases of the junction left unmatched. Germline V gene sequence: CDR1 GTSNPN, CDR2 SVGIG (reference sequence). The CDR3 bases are TGTGCCGGGAAGTCAGGGGGCCTCACTGAAGCTTTCTTT. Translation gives CAGKSGGLTEAFF.

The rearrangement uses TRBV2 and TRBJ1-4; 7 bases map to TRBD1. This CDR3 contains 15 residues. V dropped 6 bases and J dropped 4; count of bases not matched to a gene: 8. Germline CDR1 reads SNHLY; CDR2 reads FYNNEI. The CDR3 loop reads CASRSTGVVNEKLFF. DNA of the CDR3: TGTGCCAGCAGATCTACAGGGGTGGTTAATGAAAAACTGTTTTTT.

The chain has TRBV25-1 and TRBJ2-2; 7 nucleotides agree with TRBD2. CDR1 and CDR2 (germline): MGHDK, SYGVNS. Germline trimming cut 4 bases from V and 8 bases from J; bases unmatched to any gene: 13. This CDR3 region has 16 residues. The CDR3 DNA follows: TGTGCCAGCAGTGTTGGACTAGTGGGTCTTTCGGGGGAGCTGTTTTTT. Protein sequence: CASSVGLVGLSGELFF.

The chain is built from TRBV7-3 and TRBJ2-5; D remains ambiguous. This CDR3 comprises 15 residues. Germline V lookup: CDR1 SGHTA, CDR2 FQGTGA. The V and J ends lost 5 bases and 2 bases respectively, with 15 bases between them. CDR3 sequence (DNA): TGTGCCAGCAGCCCCCAAAGAGCTACGCAAGAGACCCAGTACTTC. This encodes CASSPQRATQETQYF.

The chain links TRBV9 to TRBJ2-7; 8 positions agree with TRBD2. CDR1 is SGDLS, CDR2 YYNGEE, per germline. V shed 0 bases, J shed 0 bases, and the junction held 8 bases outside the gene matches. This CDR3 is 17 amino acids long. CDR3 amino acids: CASSVGPAGGLSYEQYF. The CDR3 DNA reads TGTGCCAGCAGCGTAGGGCCGGCGGGAGGCCTCTCCTACGAGCAGTACTTC.

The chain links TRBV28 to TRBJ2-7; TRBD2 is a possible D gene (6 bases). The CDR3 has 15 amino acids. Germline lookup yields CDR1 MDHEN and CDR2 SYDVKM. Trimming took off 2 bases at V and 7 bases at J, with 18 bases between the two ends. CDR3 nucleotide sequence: TGTGCCAGCAGTTTAGCGGCGGGACCTACTACGGAGCAGTACTTC. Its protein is CASSLAAGPTTEQYF.

The CDR3 DNA reads TGTGCCTGGAGGAGAGGGGGCCTAGGCAATCAGCCCCAGCATTTT. This translates into CAWRRGGLGNQPQHF. V usage is TRBV30 and J usage is TRBJ1-5; 7 bases fit TRBD1. The V gene end was trimmed by 3 bases and the J gene end by 2 bases; junction bases not matched to a gene: 7. From germline, CDR1 is GTSNPN and CDR2 SVGIG (reference sequence). This CDR3 spans 15 amino acids.

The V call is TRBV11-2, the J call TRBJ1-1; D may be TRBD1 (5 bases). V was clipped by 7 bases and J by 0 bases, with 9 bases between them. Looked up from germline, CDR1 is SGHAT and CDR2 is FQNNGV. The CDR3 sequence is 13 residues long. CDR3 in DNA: TGTGCCAGCAACGGGGGGATGAACACTGAAGCTTTCTTT. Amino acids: CASNGGMNTEAFF.

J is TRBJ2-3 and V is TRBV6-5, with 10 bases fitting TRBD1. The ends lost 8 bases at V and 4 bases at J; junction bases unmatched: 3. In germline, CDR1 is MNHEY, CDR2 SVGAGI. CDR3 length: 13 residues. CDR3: CASDRGRADTQYF. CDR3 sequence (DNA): TGTGCCAGCGACAGGGGGCGGGCAGATACGCAGTATTTT.

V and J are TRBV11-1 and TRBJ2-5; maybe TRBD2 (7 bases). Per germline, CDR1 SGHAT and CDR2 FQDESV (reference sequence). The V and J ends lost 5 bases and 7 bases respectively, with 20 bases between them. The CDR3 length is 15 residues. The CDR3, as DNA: TGTGCCAGCAGCCCCACCGGGGGGCTTTCTGTGACCCAGTACTTC. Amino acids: CASSPTGGLSVTQYF.

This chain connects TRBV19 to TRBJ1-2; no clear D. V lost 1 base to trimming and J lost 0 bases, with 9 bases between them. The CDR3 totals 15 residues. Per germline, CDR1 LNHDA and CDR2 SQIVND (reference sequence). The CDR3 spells CASSIGGRTNYGYTF. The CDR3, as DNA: TGTGCCAGTAGTATAGGAGGCCGAACTAACTATGGCTACACCTTC.

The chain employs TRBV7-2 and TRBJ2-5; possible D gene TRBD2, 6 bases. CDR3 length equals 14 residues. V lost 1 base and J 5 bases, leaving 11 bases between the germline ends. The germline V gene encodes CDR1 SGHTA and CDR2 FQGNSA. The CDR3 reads CASSLDRRDETQYF. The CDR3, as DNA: TGTGCCAGCAGCTTAGACAGGCGGGACGAGACCCAGTACTTC. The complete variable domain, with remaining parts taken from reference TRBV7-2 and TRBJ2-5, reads GAGVSQSPSNKVTEKGKDVELRCDPISGHTALYWYRQSLGQGLEFLIYFQGNSAPDKSGLPSDRFSAERTGGSVSTLTIQRTQQEDSAVYLCASSLDRRDETQYFGPGTRLLVL.

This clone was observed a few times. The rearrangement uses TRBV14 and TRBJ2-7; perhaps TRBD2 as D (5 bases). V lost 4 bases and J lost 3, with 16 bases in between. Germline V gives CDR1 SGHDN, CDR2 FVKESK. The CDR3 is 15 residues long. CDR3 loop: CASSPRDLPSYEQYF. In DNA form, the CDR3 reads TGTGCCAGCAGCCCACGGGATCTTCCTAGCTACGAGCAGTACTTC. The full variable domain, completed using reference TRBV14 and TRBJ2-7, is EAGVTQFPSHSVIEKGQTVTLRCDPISGHDNLYWYRRVMGKEIKFLLHFVKESKQDESGMPNNRFLAERTGGTYSTLKVQPAELEDSGVYFCASSPRDLPSYEQYFGPGTRLTVT.

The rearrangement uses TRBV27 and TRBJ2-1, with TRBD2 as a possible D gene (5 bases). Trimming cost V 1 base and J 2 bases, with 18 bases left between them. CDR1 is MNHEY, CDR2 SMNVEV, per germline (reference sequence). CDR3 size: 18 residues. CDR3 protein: CASSLYPAGGRTYNEQFF. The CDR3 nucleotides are TGTGCCAGCAGTTTATATCCCGCGGGTGGTAGGACCTACAATGAGCAGTTCTTC.

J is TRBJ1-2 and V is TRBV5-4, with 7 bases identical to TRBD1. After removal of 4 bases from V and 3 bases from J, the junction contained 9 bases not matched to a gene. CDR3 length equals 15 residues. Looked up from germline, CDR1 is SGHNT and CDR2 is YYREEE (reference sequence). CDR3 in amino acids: CASSLLGGTDYGYTF. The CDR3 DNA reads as TGTGCCAGCAGCCTACTCGGAGGGACAGACTATGGCTACACCTTC.

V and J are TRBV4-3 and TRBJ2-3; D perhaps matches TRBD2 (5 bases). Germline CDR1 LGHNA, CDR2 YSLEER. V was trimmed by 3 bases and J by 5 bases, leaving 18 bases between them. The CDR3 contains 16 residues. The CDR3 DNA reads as TGCGCCAGCAGCCAGGGAGCTAGTCTATCAGGAGATACGCAGTATTTT. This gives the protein CASSQGASLSGDTQYF.

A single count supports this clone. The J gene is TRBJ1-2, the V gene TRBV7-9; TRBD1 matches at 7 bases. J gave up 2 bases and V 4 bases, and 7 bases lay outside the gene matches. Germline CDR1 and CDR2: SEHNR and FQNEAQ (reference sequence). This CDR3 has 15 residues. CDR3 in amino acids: CASSSPGQPNYGYTF. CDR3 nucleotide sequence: TGTGCCAGCAGCTCCCCGGGACAGCCGAACTATGGCTACACCTTC.

The CDR3 loop reads CASSEAGGARGYTF. CDR3 in DNA: TGTGCCAGCAGTGAAGCTGGGGGGGCTAGGGGCTACACCTTC. This chain connects TRBV6-1 to TRBJ1-2; possible D gene TRBD1, 6 bases. V was pared by 0 bases and J by 8 bases, with 13 bases between. CDR1 is MNHNS, CDR2 SASEGT, per germline. The CDR3 is 14 amino acids.

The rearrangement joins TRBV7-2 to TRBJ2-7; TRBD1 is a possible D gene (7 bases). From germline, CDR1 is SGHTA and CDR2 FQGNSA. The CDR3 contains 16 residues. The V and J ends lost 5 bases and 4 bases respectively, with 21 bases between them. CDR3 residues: CASSPIGGGAPYEQYF. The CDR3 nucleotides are TGTGCCAGCAGCCCAATAGGGGGCGGGGCCCCATACGAGCAGTACTTC.

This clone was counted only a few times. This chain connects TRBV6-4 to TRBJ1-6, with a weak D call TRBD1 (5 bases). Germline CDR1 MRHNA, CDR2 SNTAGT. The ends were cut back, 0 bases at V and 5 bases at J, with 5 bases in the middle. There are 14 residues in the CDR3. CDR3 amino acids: CASSDSGDNSPLHF. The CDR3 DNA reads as TGTGCCAGCAGTGACTCAGGGGATAATTCACCCCTCCACTTT.

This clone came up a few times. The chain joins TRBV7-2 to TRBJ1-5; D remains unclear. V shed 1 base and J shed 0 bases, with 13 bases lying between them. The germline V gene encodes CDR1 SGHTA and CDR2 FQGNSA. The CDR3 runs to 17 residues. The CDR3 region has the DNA TGTGCCAGCAGCTTAGGTAGTATGGAGTATAGCAATCAGCCCCAGCATTTT. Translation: CASSLGSMEYSNQPQHF.

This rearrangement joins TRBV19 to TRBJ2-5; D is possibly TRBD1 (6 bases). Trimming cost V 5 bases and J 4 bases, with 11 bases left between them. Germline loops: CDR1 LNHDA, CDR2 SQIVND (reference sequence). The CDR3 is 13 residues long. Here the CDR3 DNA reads TGTGCCAGTAGTGCACAGGGTTCAGAGACCCAGTACTTC. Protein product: CASSAQGSETQYF.

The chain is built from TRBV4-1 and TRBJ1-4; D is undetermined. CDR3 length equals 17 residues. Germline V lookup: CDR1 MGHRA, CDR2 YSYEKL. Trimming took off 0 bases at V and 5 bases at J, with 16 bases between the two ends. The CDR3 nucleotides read TGCGCCAGCAGCCAAGAAGGAGGCATGAGGTTCAATGAAAAACTGTTTTTT. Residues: CASSQEGGMRFNEKLFF.

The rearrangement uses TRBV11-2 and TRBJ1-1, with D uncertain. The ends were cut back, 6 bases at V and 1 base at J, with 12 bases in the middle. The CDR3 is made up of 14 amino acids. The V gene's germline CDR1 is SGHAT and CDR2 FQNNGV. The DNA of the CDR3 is TGTGCCAGCAGGCCGAACCGGGGGAACACTGAAGCTTTCTTT. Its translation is CASRPNRGNTEAFF.